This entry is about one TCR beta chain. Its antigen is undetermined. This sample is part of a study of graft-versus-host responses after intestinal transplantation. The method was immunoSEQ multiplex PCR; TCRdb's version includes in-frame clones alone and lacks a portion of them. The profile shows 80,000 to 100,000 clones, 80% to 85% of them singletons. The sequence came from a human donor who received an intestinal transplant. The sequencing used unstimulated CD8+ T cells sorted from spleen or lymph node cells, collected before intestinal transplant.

The CDR3, as DNA: TGTGCCAGCAGCCCCGGAGAGGGCCTCTACACAGATACGCAGTATTTT. It codes for CASSPGEGLYTDTQYF. The rearrangement links TRBV13 to TRBJ2-3; TRBD2 is a possible D gene (5 bases). The V end lost 5 bases, the J end lost 2 bases, and 17 bases lay between the germline ends. The germline CDR1 and CDR2 sequences are PRHDT and FYEKMQ (reference sequence). This CDR3 region has 16 residues.